This T cell receptor beta chain was documented in a study of beta chain features in type 1 diabetes. Study results and limitations: Possibly, sequencing cDNA over-represented cells that had high TCR expression levels. The question of HLA type influencing TCRB rearrangement was one that remained unresolved here. A PCR bias possibly favoring shorter templates would apply equally to patients and controls. It was among patients, rather than healthy donors, that naive, central memory and Treg TCRB repertoires appeared more similar. In every one of the four CD4+ subsets, TCRB CDR3s were moderately but significantly shorter in Type 1 diabetes patients.

This CDR3 is 13 amino acids long. With 5 bases removed from V and 3 bases from J, the gap between germline ends came to 11 bases. The V gene's germline CDR1 is MDHEN and CDR2 SYDVKM. Expressed TCRB transcripts were sequenced because the isolated RNA had all been reverse transcribed beforehand. This table comes from immunoSEQ multiplex PCR, and its TCRdb copy is limited to in-frame clones, with some not included. The sample consists of a few hundred thousand clones, approximately 15% of them appearing once. This clone was observed a few times. What it binds is not known. Other DNA variants within this sample encode the same CDR3.

The material sequenced was naive CD4+ T cells from blood. The rearrangement joins TRBV28 to TRBJ2-7; D perhaps matches TRBD2 (5 bases). The sequence was collected from a man in his thirties or forties with type 1 diabetes. For the CDR3, the DNA is TGTGCCAGCAGTCTTCCCGGGAACTACGAGCAGTACTTC. Translation gives CASSLPGNYEQYF. The full variable domain, completed using reference TRBV28 and TRBJ2-7, is DVKVTQSSRYLVKRTGEKVFLECVQDMDHENMFWYRQDPGLGLRLIYFSYDVKMKEKGDIPEGYSVSREKKERFSLILESASTNQTSMYLCASSLPGNYEQYFGPGTRLTVT.